Following are 20 T cell receptor beta chains from one sample sequenced in a study of blood T cells in healthy people across ages. A second roughly 6 to 11 cycle PCR used barcoded and J-beta primers. TCRdb passed the 5' RACE reads through MiXCR, listing each CDR3 protein once. The data hold about 1.1 million distinct CDR3 sequences, with 35% to 40% observed a single time. Sequenced sample: blood. The receptors come from a man in his late teens or twenties in good health.

The CDR3 bases are TGTGCCAGCAGTTACCGCGGCCAGACTTATAGCAATCAGCCCCAGCATTTT. Translated: CASSYRGQTYSNQPQHF. V and J are TRBV6-2 or TRBV6-3 and TRBJ1-5, with D unclear. The germline V and J ends were trimmed by 2 bases and 0 bases, with 14 bases remaining between them. This CDR3 comprises 17 residues. Germline loops: CDR1 MNHEY, CDR2 SVGEGT.

This clonotype was seen more than once but under ten times. V gene TRBV2 combines with J gene TRBJ1-4; a possible D gene is TRBD1 (5 bases). The germline V gene has CDR1 SNHLY and CDR2 FYNNEI. CDR3 size: 12 residues. Trimming took 9 bases from V and 7 from J, leaving 12 bases between them. The CDR3, as DNA: TGTGCCAGTATGGGGGGAAGTGAAAAACTGTTTTTT. Amino acid sequence: CASMGGSEKLFF.

This clonotype occurred a few times. The J gene is TRBJ1-6, the V gene TRBV7-9, with D possibly matching TRBD1 (5 bases). CDR1 is SEHNR, CDR2 FQNEAQ, per germline (reference sequence). Trimming removed 2 bases at V and 8 bases at J, with 13 bases between. The CDR3 extends over 15 amino acids. The CDR3 DNA reads as TGTGCCAGCAGCTTATCTACCCCGGGGGATTCACCCCTCCACTTT. Translation gives CASSLSTPGDSPLHF.

Points on this clonotype: Just one base apart from a much larger clone, this may be a read error. The J gene is TRBJ2-7, the V gene TRBV7-2; 7 positions match TRBD1. V lost 5 bases, J lost 7 bases, and 17 bases stayed unmatched. The CDR3 sequence is 16 residues long. Germline V lookup: CDR1 SGHTA, CDR2 FQGNSA. The CDR3 loop reads CASSQVGGAGTNEQYF. CDR3 bases: TGTGCCAGCAGCCAAGTAGGGGGCGCCGGCACCAATGAGCAGTACTTC.

The chain uses TRBV5-5 and TRBJ2-3; 8 nucleotides align to TRBD2. Losses at the gene ends were 5 bases for V and 0 bases for J; bases not matched to a gene: 11. Per the germline V gene, CDR1 is SGHKS and CDR2 is YYEKEE (reference sequence). The CDR3 runs to 17 residues. The CDR3 protein is CASSRRTSRTSTDTQYF. The DNA of the CDR3 is TGTGCCAGCAGTCGAAGGACTAGCCGAACTAGCACAGATACGCAGTATTTT.

This clonotype was seen a few times. The gene calls are TRBV29-1 and TRBJ1-4; D not resolved. Germline V gene data show CDR1 as SQVTM and CDR2 as ANQGSEA. The CDR3 has 16 residues. V lost 0 bases to trimming and J lost 0 bases, with 11 bases between them. For the CDR3, the DNA is TGCAGCGTTGAAGATTCGACTTCGACAACTAATGAAAAACTGTTTTTT. Protein: CSVEDSTSTTNEKLFF.

This clonotype was observed once. The J gene is TRBJ1-5, the V gene TRBV20-1; TRBD1 matches at 8 bases. CDR3 length equals 15 residues. The ends lost 0 bases at V and 2 bases at J; junction bases unmatched: 3. Germline CDR1 DFQATT, CDR2 SNEGSKA (reference sequence). The CDR3 region is CSARDLGQGNQPQHF. The DNA for the CDR3 is TGCAGTGCTAGAGATCTGGGACAGGGCAATCAGCCCCAGCATTTT.

V is TRBV20-1 and J is TRBJ1-1; the D is unclear. Germline lookup yields CDR1 DFQATT and CDR2 SNEGSKA (reference sequence). The CDR3 covers 10 residues. The V end was cut by 3 bases, the J end by 10 bases, with 9 bases between. The CDR3 sequence: CSASGGIAFF. The CDR3 nucleotides are TGCAGTGCTAGTGGCGGGATAGCTTTCTTT.

This clonotype was seen a few times. The J gene is TRBJ2-3, the V gene TRBV7-2; TRBD2 matches at 8 bases. CDR1 SGHTA and CDR2 FQGNSA come from the germline V gene. V shed 0 bases and J 3 bases; nucleotides not matched to a gene: 5. The length of the CDR3 is 16 residues. The CDR3 here is CASSLADRGGTDTQYF. CDR3 in DNA: TGTGCCAGCAGCTTAGCCGATCGGGGGGGGACAGATACGCAGTATTTT.

The chain recombines TRBV28 with TRBJ1-1; TRBD1 matches 8 bases. This CDR3 has 15 residues. CDR1 MDHEN and CDR2 SYDVKM come from the germline V gene. V lost 4 bases and J lost 5; bases outside the gene matches: 9. The CDR3 loop is CASSSLGQGGTEAFF. CDR3 bases: TGTGCCAGCAGTTCCCTCGGACAGGGAGGGACTGAAGCTTTCTTT.

The chain couples TRBV2 to TRBJ1-1; a possible D gene is TRBD1 (5 bases). This CDR3 region has 12 residues. Germline values: CDR1 SNHLY, CDR2 FYNNEI. The V gene lost 2 bases and the J gene lost 8 bases, with 9 bases spanning the gap. In nucleotides, the CDR3 is TGTGCCAGCAGTGAATCAGGGTGGGAAGCTTTCTTT. Translated: CASSESGWEAFF.

V and J are TRBV4-2 and TRBJ1-4, with 8 bases lining up with TRBD1. J was trimmed by 5 bases and V by 3 bases; bases with no gene match: 11. The CDR3 has 17 residues. Germline assignment: CDR1 LGHNA and CDR2 YNFKEQ. CDR3 sequence: CASSHNFPGQENEKLFF. The CDR3 region has the DNA TGTGCCAGCAGCCATAATTTTCCGGGACAGGAGAATGAAAAACTGTTTTTT.

This chain connects TRBV6-6 to TRBJ1-2; perhaps TRBD1 as D (5 bases). The CDR3 is 16 residues long. Trimming took off 6 bases at V and 4 bases at J, with 21 bases between the two ends. Germline CDR1 reads MNHNY; CDR2 reads SVGAGI (reference sequence). CDR3 sequence (DNA): TGTGCCAGCAGCCACGACAGAGAGGGGACCCCCTATGGCTACACCTTC. This sequence encodes CASSHDREGTPYGYTF.

This clonotype was seen many times. The J gene is TRBJ2-1, the V gene TRBV29-1, with 9 bases fitting TRBD2. With V trimmed by 5 bases and J by 4 bases, 6 bases remained unmatched. Germline-derived CDR1 and CDR2 are SQVTM and ANQGSEA. This CDR3 region has 14 residues. CDR3 bases: TGCAGCGTTTCGAAGCGGGGGGTATACAATGAGCAGTTCTTC. Protein: CSVSKRGVYNEQFF.

The V and J genes are TRBV12-5 and TRBJ1-5, with a possible D match to TRBD1 (5 bases). V was clipped by 7 bases and J by 4 bases, with 17 bases between them. Germline CDR1 is LGHNT and CDR2 is FRNRAP. The CDR3 contains 15 residues. CDR3 in amino acids: CASARGGNSNQPQHF. In nucleotides, the CDR3 is TGTGCTAGTGCCCGGGGGGGAAATAGTAATCAGCCCCAGCATTTT.

This clonotype has just a few counts. The V call is TRBV20-1, the J call TRBJ1-6, with TRBD1 matching 8 bases. The CDR3 runs to 15 residues. V lost 2 bases, J lost 3 bases, and 3 bases stayed unmatched. The germline V gene has CDR1 DFQATT and CDR2 SNEGSKA (reference sequence). The CDR3 bases are TGCAGTGCTAGACAGGGGGCTGACTATAATTCACCCCTCCACTTT. Protein: CSARQGADYNSPLHF.

V is TRBV30 and J is TRBJ2-4; 7 bases are shared with TRBD1. The DNA end favors TRBJ2-7, so the J call may be wrong. Germline V gene sequence: CDR1 GTSNPN, CDR2 SVGIG (reference sequence). This CDR3 comprises 12 residues. Here the CDR3 reads CAWNRGWYEQYF. The DNA for the CDR3 is TGTGCCTGGAACAGGGGTTGGTACGAGCAGTACTTC.

The gene calls are TRBV12-3 or TRBV12-4 and TRBJ1-2; perhaps TRBD1 as D (5 bases). CDR3 size: 16 residues. The V end lost 2 bases, the J end lost 8 bases, and 21 bases lay between the germline ends. The DNA for the CDR3 is TGTGCCAGCAGTTTATCGACCGGACTTGGACACGGCGGCTACACCTTC. It translates to CASSLSTGLGHGGYTF.

There are many counts of this clonotype. The chain joins TRBV5-1 to TRBJ1-2; TRBD1 matches at 9 bases. Trimming cost V 0 bases and J 4 bases; bases outside gene matches: 4. CDR1 and CDR2 from the germline V gene are SGHRS and YFSETQ. CDR3 length: 15 residues. The chain's CDR3 is CASSLGDRARYGYTF. CDR3 DNA sequence: TGCGCCAGCAGCTTGGGGGACAGGGCCCGCTATGGCTACACCTTC.

The rearrangement joins TRBV4-3 to TRBJ2-2, with 7 bases matching TRBD1. CDR3 size: 14 residues. The V gene end was trimmed by 4 bases and the J gene end by 6 bases; junction bases not matched to a gene: 5. Germline V gene lookup returns CDR1 LGHNA and CDR2 YSLEER. The CDR3 here is CASSRDRVAGELFF. CDR3 DNA sequence: TGCGCCAGCAGCCGAGACAGGGTGGCCGGGGAGCTGTTTTTT.